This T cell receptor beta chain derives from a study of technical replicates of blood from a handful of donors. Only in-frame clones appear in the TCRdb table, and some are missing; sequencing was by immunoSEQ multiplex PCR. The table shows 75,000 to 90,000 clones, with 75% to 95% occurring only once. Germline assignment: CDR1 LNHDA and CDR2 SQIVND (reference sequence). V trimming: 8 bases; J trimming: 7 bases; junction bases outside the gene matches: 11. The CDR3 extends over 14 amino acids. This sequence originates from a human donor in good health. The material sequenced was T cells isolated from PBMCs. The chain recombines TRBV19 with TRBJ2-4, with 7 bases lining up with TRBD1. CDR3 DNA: TGTGCCAGTCAACCGGGACAGAAAACTAACATTCAGTACTTC. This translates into CASQPGQKTNIQYF.